The sequence of this T cell receptor (beta chain) was determined in a study of T cell repertoires in cytomegalovirus infection (dated by TCRdb to about 2019). Regarding the complete study: Because public TCR beta signatures pointed to carriage of CMV infection together with the matching HLA type, the HLA type of each donor mattered for the analysis.

Here is what the overall study found, with its caveats: Cumulative frequency of public TCR beta family members discriminated carriers of CMV infection plus the relevant HLA type in this cohort and an independent approximately 350-donor cohort. The ex vivo response was dominated by HLA-C-restricted CMV-specific TCR beta clonotypes, and the single most frequent clonotype in two of eight donors was supplied by these HLA-C-restricted clonotypes.

Sequencing used an Illumina HiSeq 1500. TCRdb reanalyzed the raw reads on its own, using fastp at Q25 for trimming and MiXCR for clone calling, and kept in-frame beta chains. Entries that share a CDR3 protein sequence are merged under the most common genes and DNA. The sample profile shows around 740,000 distinct CDR3 sequences; roughly 36% of them were found once. Under 3.5% of the sample is held by the ten biggest clonotypes. V lost 4 bases and J lost 5 bases, and the count of bases not matched to a germline gene is 11. CDR3 length: 17 amino acids, cysteine to phenylalanine. Kept here is only the CDR3 DNA, which spans 51 bases and is read in frame from base 1. According to the germline V gene (reference sequence), CDR1 reads SGHAT and CDR2 reads FQDESV. As regards this clonotype: Its antigen remains unidentified. The sample holds no much larger clone one base away, and base qualities are not on file.

Sequenced: PBMCs. The clonotype originates from a human donor in good health (CMV status not recorded). Some clones in this sample may be carry-over from other donors' samples. The chain is assembled from TRBV11-1 and TRBJ2-5, and TRBD2 matches 12 of the central bases. The bases read TGTGCCAGCAGCTATGGACTAGCGGGGACCCGGAGGGAGACCCAGTACTTC. It translates as CASSYGLAGTRRETQYF. The full variable domain, with segments outside the CDR3 supplied by the reference TRBV11-1 and TRBJ2-5 proteins, appears as EAEVAQSPRYKITEKSQAVAFWCDPISGHATLYWYRQILGQGPELLVQFQDESVVDDSQLPKDRFSAERLKGVDSTLKIQPAELGDSAMYLCASSYGLAGTRRETQYFGPGTRLLVL.